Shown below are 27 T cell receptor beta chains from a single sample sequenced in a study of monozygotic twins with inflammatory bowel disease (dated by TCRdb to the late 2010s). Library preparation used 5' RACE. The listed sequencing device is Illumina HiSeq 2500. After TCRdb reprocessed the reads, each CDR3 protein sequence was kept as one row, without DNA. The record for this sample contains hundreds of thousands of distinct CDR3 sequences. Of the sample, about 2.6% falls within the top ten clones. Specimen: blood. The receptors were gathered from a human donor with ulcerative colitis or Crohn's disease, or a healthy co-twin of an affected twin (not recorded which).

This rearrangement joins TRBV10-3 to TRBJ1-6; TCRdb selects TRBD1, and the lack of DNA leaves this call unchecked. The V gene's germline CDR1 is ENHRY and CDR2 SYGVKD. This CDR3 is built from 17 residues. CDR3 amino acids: CAISGTGGANRNSPLHF.

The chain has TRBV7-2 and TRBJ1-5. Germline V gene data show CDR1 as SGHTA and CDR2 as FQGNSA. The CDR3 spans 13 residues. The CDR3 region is CASSLLDNQPQHF.

The CDR3: CASGSGFYEQYF. The chain has TRBV12-5 and TRBJ2-7. This CDR3 spans 12 amino acids. Per the germline V gene, CDR1 is LGHNT and CDR2 is FRNRAP.

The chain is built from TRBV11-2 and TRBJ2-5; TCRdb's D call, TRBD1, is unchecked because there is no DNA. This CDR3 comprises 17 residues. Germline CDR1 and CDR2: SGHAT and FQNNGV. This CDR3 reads CASSLPQGQRISETQYF. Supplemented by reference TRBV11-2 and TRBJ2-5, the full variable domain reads EAGVAQSPRYKIIEKRQSVAFWCNPISGHATLYWYQQILGQGPKLLIQFQNNGVVDDSQLPKDRFSAERLKGVDSTLKIQPAKLEDSAVYLCASSLPQGQRISETQYFGPGTRLLVL.

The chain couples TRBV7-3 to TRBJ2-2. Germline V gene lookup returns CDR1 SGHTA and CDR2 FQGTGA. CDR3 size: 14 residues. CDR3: CASSLFGHTGELFF.

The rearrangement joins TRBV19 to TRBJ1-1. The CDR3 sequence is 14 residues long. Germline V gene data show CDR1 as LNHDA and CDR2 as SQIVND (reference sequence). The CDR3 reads CASIRAGWYTEAFF.

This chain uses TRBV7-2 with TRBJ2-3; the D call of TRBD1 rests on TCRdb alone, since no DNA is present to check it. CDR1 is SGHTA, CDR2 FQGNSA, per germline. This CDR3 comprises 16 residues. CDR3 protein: CASSLLSGLNTDTQYF.

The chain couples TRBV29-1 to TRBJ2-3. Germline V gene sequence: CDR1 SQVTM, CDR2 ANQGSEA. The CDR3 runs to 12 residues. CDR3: CSARLGVNTQYF.

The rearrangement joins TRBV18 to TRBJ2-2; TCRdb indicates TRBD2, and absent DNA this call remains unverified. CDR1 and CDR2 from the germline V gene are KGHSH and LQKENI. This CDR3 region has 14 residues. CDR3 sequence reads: CASSGSLNTGELFF.

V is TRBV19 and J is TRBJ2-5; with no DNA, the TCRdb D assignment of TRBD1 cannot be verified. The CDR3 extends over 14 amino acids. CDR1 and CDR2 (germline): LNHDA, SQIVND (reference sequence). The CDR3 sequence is CASRPGQKQETQYF.

The CDR3 reads CASSTKILNTEAFF. The gene calls are TRBV7-9 and TRBJ1-1. Germline V lookup: CDR1 SEHNR, CDR2 FQNEAQ (reference sequence). The CDR3 loop spans 14 amino acids.

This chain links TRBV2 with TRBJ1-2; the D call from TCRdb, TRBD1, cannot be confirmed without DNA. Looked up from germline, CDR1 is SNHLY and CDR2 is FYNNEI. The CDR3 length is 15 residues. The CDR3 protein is CASSEGTGINYGYTF.

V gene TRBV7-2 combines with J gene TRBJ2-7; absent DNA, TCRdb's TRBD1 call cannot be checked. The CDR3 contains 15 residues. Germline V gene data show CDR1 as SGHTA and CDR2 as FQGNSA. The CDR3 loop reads CASSVQQGFDYEQYF.

The CDR3 here is CASSRSGSGETQYF. This chain uses TRBV7-9 with TRBJ2-5. This CDR3 contains 14 residues. Per the germline V gene, CDR1 is SEHNR and CDR2 is FQNEAQ (reference sequence).

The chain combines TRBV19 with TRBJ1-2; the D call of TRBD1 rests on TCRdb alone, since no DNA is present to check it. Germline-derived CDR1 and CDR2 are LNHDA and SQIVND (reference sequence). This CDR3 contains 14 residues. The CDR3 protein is CASSIWSHPLGYTF.

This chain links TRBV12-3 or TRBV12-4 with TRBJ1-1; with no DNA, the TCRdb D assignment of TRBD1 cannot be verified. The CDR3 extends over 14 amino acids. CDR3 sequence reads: CASSPGQKNTEAFF.

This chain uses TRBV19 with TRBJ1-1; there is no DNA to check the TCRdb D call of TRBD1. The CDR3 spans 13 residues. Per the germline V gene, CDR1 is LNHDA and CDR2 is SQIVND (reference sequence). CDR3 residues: CASTPGTGLEAFF.

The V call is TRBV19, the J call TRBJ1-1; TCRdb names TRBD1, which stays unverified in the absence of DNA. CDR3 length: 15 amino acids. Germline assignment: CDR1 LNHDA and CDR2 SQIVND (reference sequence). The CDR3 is CASSMSDPGDTEAFF.

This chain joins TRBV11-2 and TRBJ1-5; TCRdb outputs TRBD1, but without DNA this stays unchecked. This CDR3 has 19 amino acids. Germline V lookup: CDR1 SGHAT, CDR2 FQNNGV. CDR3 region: CASSLGVTGRVGSNQPQHF. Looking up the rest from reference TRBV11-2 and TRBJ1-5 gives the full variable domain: EAGVAQSPRYKIIEKRQSVAFWCNPISGHATLYWYQQILGQGPKLLIQFQNNGVVDDSQLPKDRFSAERLKGVDSTLKIQPAKLEDSAVYLCASSLGVTGRVGSNQPQHFGDGTRLSIL.

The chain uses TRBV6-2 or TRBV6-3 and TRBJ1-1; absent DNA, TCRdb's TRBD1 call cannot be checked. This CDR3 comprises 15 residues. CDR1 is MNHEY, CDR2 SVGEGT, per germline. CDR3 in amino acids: CASSPSGTVNTEAFF.

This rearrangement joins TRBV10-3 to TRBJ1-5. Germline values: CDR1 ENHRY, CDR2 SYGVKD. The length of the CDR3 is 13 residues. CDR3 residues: CAISATRNQPQHF.

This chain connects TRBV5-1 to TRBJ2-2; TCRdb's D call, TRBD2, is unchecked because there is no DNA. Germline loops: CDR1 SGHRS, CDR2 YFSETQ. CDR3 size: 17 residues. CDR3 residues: CASSRGLAGVNTGELFF.

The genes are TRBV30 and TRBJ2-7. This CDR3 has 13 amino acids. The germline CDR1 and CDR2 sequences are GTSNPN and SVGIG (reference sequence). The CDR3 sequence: CAWMDDPPYEQYF.

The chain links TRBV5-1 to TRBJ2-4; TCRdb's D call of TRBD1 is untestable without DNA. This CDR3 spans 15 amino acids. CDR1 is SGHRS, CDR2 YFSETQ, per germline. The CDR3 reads CASSLAGVDGNIQYF.

The CDR3 loop reads CASSYGGENTEAFF. V is TRBV6-5 and J is TRBJ1-1. The CDR3 spans 14 residues. Germline loops: CDR1 MNHEY, CDR2 SVGAGI.

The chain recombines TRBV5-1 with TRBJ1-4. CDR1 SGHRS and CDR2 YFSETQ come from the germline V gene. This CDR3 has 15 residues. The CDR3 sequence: CASSLVGSGAEKLFF.

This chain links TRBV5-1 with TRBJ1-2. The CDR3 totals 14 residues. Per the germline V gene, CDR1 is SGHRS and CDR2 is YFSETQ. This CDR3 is CASSLQAARDGYTF.